This passage covers 14 T cell receptor beta chains from one sample sequenced in a study of identical twins (dated by TCRdb to 2016 to 2018). Receptor amplification or capture employed 5' RACE. The sample was run on an Illumina HiSeq 2000. Using fastp at Q25 and MiXCR, TCRdb reprocessed the public reads and kept productive beta chains. A single entry per CDR3 protein holds the most common genes and DNA from its merged rows. The sample table records 150,000 or so distinct CDR3 sequences; around 3.5% of these occur just once. 8.1% of the sample goes to the ten largest clones. Material for sequencing was memory T cells sorted from blood. Per the publication, the cell subset or site label means: CD45RO+ enriched T cells. These receptors came from a man aged 18-30 years in good health.

This clonotype appeared a few times. The chain combines TRBV19 with TRBJ1-5; D is undetermined. Trimming removed 5 bases from V and 2 bases from J, with 16 bases in between. The CDR3 has 16 amino acids. Looked up from germline, CDR1 is LNHDA and CDR2 is SQIVND (reference sequence). The DNA of the CDR3 is TGTGCCAGTAGTGACCGGGCCCAGATAGGCAATCAGCCCCAGCATTTT. This encodes CASSDRAQIGNQPQHF.

This clonotype appeared many times. The V call is TRBV24-1, the J call TRBJ2-6, with D possibly being TRBD2 (6 bases). Germline lookup yields CDR1 KGHDR and CDR2 SFDVKD. The CDR3 runs to 13 residues. Trimming removed 9 bases at V and 2 bases at J, with 7 bases between. The CDR3 sequence: CATGRTGANVLTF. CDR3 DNA sequence: TGTGCCACCGGGAGGACTGGGGCCAACGTCCTGACTTTC.

The V gene is TRBV15, the J gene TRBJ2-7, with D unresolved. The CDR3 covers 14 residues. CDR1 and CDR2 (germline): LNHNV, YYDKDF (reference sequence). Trimming removed 1 base from V and 2 bases from J, with 9 bases in between. The DNA for the CDR3 is TGTGCCACCAGCAGAGGGACGGTGACCTACGAGCAGTACTTC. Translation gives CATSRGTVTYEQYF. The variable domain in full, completed from reference TRBV15 and TRBJ2-7, reads DAMVIQNPRYQVTQFGKPVTLSCSQTLNHNVMYWYQQKSSQAPKLLFHYYDKDFNNEADTPDNFQSRRPNTSFCFLDIRSPGLGDTAMYLCATSRGTVTYEQYFGPGTRLTVT.

This clonotype was found many times. This chain joins TRBV6-2 or TRBV6-3 and TRBJ2-7; 11 nucleotides agree with TRBD1. J was trimmed by 2 bases and V by 6 bases; bases with no gene match: 6. The CDR3 sequence is 15 residues long. Germline V gives CDR1 MNHEY, CDR2 SVGEGT. The CDR3 loop is CASRHRGQGAYEQYF. The CDR3 DNA is TGTGCCAGCAGACACAGGGGACAGGGGGCCTACGAGCAGTACTTC.

This clonotype showed up many times. The chain links TRBV12-3 or TRBV12-4 to TRBJ2-2; TRBD2 matches at 9 bases. The CDR3 is made up of 15 amino acids. The V segment lost 5 bases and the J segment 1 base; nucleotides outside the gene matches: 2. CDR3 DNA sequence: TGTGCCAGCAGTGTGACTAGCGGGAACACCGGGGAGCTGTTTTTT. The encoded protein is CASSVTSGNTGELFF.

The sample holds many counts of this clonotype. The V gene is TRBV29-1, the J gene TRBJ1-2; D is perhaps TRBD1 (6 bases). The germline V and J ends were trimmed by 8 bases and 6 bases, with 13 bases remaining between them. Germline loops: CDR1 SQVTM, CDR2 ANQGSEA. The CDR3 covers 11 residues. The chain's CDR3 is CSLGGRDGYTF. CDR3 coding DNA: TGCAGCCTGGGGGGCAGGGATGGCTACACCTTC.

This clonotype has ten or more counts. This chain uses TRBV10-3 with TRBJ1-5; D unresolved. CDR3 length: 12 amino acids. CDR1 is ENHRY and CDR2 is SYGVKD in the germline V gene. The V end lost 2 bases, the J end lost 4 bases, and 3 bases lay between the germline ends. Written as DNA, the CDR3 is TGTGCCATCAGTGAGGGTAATCAGCCCCAGCATTTT. Residues: CAISEGNQPQHF.

At least ten counts were recorded for this clonotype. The V call is TRBV6-1, the J call TRBJ1-2, with a possible D match to TRBD1 (6 bases). Germline CDR1 reads MNHNS; CDR2 reads SASEGT. V was cut by 6 bases and J by 1 base, with 9 bases left in between. This CDR3 has 13 residues. CDR3 protein: CASRDSRNYGYTF. In nucleotides, the CDR3 is TGTGCCAGCAGGGACAGCCGTAACTATGGCTACACCTTC.

This clonotype has ten or more counts. The J gene is TRBJ2-5, the V gene TRBV4-1, with D possibly being TRBD2 (5 bases). The germline V gene encodes CDR1 MGHRA and CDR2 YSYEKL. The CDR3 has 19 amino acids. V was trimmed by 1 base and J by 2 bases, leaving 23 bases between them. CDR3 region: CASSQGLRFDYTRQETQYF. The DNA for the CDR3 is TGCGCCAGCAGCCAAGGTCTGCGCTTCGACTACACCCGTCAAGAGACCCAGTACTTC.

This clonotype appeared many times. This chain uses TRBV10-3 with TRBJ1-1; unclear D gene. The germline V and J ends were trimmed by 11 bases and 2 bases, with 18 bases remaining between them. There are 14 residues in the CDR3. Germline V gene lookup returns CDR1 ENHRY and CDR2 SYGVKD. The CDR3 loop reads CAAHSGATNTEAFF. The CDR3 DNA sequence: TGTGCCGCCCATTCGGGAGCCACTAACACTGAAGCTTTCTTT.

This clonotype was recorded many times. The chain couples TRBV12-3 or TRBV12-4 to TRBJ2-5, with 9 positions matching TRBD2. After removal of 10 bases from V and 1 base from J, the junction contained 10 bases not matched to a gene. The CDR3 sequence is 15 residues long. The CDR3 bases are TGTGCCAATACCGAGGCGGGAGGGGCCCAAGAGACCCAGTACTTC. This encodes CANTEAGGAQETQYF.

In this sample, this clonotype turned up many times. The rearrangement links TRBV6-1 to TRBJ1-5, with a possible D match to TRBD1 (5 bases). CDR3 length: 15 residues. With 0 bases removed from V and 1 base from J, the gap between germline ends came to 7 bases. In germline, CDR1 is MNHNS, CDR2 SASEGT. Written as DNA, the CDR3 is TGTGCCAGCAGTGAAGCGGGGGGAAGCAATCAGCCCCAGCATTTT. It specifies CASSEAGGSNQPQHF.

This clonotype occurred many times. CDR3 nucleotide sequence: TGTGCCAGCAGCAGGGATTGGAACACTGAAGCTTTCTTT. Translating it yields CASSRDWNTEAFF. The V and J genes are TRBV6-1 and TRBJ1-1, with D possibly TRBD1 on 5 matching bases. Germline assignment: CDR1 MNHNS and CDR2 SASEGT. There are 13 residues in the CDR3. V was pared by 6 bases and J by 1 base, with 9 bases between.

This clonotype was seen many times. The rearrangement links TRBV12-3 or TRBV12-4 to TRBJ2-7, with 7 bases fitting TRBD1. J gave up 4 bases and V 3 bases, and 6 bases lay outside the gene matches. CDR3 size: 14 residues. CDR3 nucleotides: TGTGCCAGCAGTTTGAGACAGGGTGGGTACGAGCAGTACTTC. It translates to CASSLRQGGYEQYF.